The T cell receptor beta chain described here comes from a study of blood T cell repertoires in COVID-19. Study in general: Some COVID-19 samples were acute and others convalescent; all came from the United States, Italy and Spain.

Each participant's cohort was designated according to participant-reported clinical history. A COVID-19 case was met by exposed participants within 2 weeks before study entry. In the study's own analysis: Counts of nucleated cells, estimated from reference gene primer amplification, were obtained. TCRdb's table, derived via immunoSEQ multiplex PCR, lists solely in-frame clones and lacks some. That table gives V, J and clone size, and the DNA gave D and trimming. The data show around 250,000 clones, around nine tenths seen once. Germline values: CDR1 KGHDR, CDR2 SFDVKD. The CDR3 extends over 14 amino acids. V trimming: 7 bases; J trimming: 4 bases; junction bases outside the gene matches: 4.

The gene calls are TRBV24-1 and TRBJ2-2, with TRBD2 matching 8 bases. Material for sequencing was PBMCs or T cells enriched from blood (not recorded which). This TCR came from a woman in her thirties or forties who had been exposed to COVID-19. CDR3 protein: CATRTGTSTGELFF. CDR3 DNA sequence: TGTGCCACCAGGACCGGGACTAGCACCGGGGAGCTGTTTTTT.